The TCR beta chain under discussion was sequenced for a study of CD8+ T cells in alopecia areata. Findings and caveats of the study: Compared with mice, patients displayed less clear TCR sharing, possibly for HLA-related reasons.

Only a few counts were recorded for this clone. What it recognizes is unknown. The germline gives CDR1 SGDLS, CDR2 YYNGEE. Trimming removed 4 bases from V and 2 bases from J, with 11 bases in between. This CDR3 region has 14 residues. Extracted RNA was reverse transcribed, and the resulting cDNA served as sequencing template. Clones were read by immunoSEQ multiplex PCR, and TCRdb kept only the in-frame ones, dropping some. The repertoire includes 110,000 to 150,000 clones, about 60% of them detected once, and around 6% sits in the top ten. Sample: CD4+ T cells sorted from blood, taken at week 0. This clonotype was obtained from a human donor with alopecia areata. This chain uses TRBV9 with TRBJ2-3; D possibly corresponds to TRBD2 (5 bases). In DNA form, the CDR3 reads TGTGCCAGCAGCACCCGGGGTGACACAGATACGCAGTATTTT. It encodes CASSTRGDTDTQYF. Supplemented by reference TRBV9 and TRBJ2-3, the full variable domain reads DSGVTQTPKHLITATGQRVTLRCSPRSGDLSVYWYQQSLDQGLQFLIQYYNGEERAKGNILERFSAQQFPDLHSELNLSSLELGDSALYFCASSTRGDTDTQYFGPGTRLTVL.